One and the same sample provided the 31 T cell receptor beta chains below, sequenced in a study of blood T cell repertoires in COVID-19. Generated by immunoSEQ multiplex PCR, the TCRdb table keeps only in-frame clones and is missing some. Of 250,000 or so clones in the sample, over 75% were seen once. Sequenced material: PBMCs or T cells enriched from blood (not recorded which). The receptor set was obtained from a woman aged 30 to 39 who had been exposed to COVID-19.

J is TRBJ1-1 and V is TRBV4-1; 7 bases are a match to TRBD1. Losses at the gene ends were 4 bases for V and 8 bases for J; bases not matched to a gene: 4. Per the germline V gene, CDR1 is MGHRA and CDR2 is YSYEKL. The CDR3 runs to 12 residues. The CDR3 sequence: CASSPRQGEAFF. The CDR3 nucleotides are TGCGCCAGCAGCCCGCGACAGGGCGAAGCTTTCTTT.

The CDR3 protein is CASSPTGTGSGANVLTF. CDR3 nucleotides: TGCGCCAGCAGCCCCACCGGGACAGGATCTGGGGCCAACGTCCTGACTTTC. The rearrangement joins TRBV4-1 to TRBJ2-6; 8 nucleotides agree with TRBD1. Looked up from germline, CDR1 is MGHRA and CDR2 is YSYEKL. V was clipped by 4 bases and J by 1 base; unmatched bases: 6. The CDR3 sequence is 17 residues long.

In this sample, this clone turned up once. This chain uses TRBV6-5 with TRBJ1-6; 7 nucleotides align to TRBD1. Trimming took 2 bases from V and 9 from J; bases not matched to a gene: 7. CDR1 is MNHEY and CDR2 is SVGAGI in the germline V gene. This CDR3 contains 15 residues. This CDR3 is CASSYVRQGGSPLHF. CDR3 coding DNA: TGTGCCAGCAGTTACGTTCGACAGGGAGGTTCACCCCTCCACTTT.

The CDR3 is CAISESGLTNEKLFF. The CDR3, as DNA: TGTGCCATCAGTGAGTCCGGGTTAACTAATGAAAAACTGTTTTTT. The chain recombines TRBV10-3 with TRBJ1-4; D call uncertain. Per germline, CDR1 ENHRY and CDR2 SYGVKD. V was pared by 0 bases and J by 1 base, with 6 bases between. The CDR3 has 15 amino acids.

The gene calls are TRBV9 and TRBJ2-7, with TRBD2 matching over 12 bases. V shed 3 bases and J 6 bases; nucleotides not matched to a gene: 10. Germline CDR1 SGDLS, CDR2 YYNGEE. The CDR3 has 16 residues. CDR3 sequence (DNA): TGTGCCAGCAGCGAACGGACTAGCGGGACTCCGGGCGAGCAGTACTTC. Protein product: CASSERTSGTPGEQYF. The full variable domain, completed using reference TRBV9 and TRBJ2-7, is DSGVTQTPKHLITATGQRVTLRCSPRSGDLSVYWYQQSLDQGLQFLIQYYNGEERAKGNILERFSAQQFPDLHSELNLSSLELGDSALYFCASSERTSGTPGEQYFGPGTRLTVT.

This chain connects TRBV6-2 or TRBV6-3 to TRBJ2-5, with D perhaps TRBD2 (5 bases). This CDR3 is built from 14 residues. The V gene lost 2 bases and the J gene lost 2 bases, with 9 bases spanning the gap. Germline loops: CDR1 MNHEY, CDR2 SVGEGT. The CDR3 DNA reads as TGTGCCAGCAGTTACGGAGGTCATCAAGAGACCCAGTACTTC. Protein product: CASSYGGHQETQYF.

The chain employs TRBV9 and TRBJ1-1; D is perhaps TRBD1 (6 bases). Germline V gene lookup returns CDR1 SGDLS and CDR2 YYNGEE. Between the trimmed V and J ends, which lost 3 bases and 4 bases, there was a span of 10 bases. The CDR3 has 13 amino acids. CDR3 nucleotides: TGTGCCAGCAGCGACAGGGAGGGCACTGAAGCTTTCTTT. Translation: CASSDREGTEAFF. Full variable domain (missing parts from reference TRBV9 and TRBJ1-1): DSGVTQTPKHLITATGQRVTLRCSPRSGDLSVYWYQQSLDQGLQFLIQYYNGEERAKGNILERFSAQQFPDLHSELNLSSLELGDSALYFCASSDREGTEAFFGQGTRLTVV.

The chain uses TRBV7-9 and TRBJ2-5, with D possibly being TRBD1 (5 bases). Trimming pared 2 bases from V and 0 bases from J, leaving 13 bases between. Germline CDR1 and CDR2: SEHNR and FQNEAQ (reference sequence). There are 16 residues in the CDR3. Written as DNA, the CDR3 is TGTGCCAGCAGCTTAAGAAGGGGTTTCGACCAAGAGACCCAGTACTTC. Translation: CASSLRRGFDQETQYF.

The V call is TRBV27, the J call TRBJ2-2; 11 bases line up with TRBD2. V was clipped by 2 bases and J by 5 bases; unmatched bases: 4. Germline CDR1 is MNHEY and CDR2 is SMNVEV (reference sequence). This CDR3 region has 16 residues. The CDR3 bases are TGTGCCAGCAGTTTACTAGCGGGAGGCCATACCGGGGAGCTGTTTTTT. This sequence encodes CASSLLAGGHTGELFF.

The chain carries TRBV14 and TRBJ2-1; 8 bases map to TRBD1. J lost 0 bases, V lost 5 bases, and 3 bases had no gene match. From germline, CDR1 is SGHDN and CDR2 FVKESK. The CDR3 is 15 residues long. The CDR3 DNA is TGTGCCAGCAGCAACAGGGGGAGCTCCTACAATGAGCAGTTCTTC. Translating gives CASSNRGSSYNEQFF.

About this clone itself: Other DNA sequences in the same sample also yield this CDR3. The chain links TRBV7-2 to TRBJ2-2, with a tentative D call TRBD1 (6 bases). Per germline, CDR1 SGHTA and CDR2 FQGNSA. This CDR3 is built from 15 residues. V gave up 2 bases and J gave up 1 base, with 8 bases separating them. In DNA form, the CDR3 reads TGTGCCAGCAGCTTAAGGGGGTTGAACACCGGGGAGCTGTTTTTT. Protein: CASSLRGLNTGELFF.

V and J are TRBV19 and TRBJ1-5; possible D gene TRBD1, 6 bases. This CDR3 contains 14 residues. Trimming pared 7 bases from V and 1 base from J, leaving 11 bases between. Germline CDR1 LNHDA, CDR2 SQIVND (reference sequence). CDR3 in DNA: TGTGCCAGTACTAACGACAGGAGCAATCAGCCCCAGCATTTT. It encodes CASTNDRSNQPQHF.

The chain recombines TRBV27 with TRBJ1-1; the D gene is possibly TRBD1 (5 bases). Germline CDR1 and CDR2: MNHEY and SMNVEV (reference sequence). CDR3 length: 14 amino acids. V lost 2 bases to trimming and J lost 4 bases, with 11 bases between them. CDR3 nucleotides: TGTGCCAGCAGTTTAAGGGACTTCTCCACTGAAGCTTTCTTT. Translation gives CASSLRDFSTEAFF.

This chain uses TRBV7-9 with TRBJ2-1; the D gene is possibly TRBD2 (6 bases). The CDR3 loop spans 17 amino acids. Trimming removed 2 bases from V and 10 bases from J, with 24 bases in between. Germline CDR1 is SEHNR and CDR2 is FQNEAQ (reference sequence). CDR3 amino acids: CASSLLSPGRPGWEQFF. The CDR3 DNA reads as TGTGCCAGCAGCTTATTGAGCCCGGGGAGGCCTGGTTGGGAGCAGTTCTTC.

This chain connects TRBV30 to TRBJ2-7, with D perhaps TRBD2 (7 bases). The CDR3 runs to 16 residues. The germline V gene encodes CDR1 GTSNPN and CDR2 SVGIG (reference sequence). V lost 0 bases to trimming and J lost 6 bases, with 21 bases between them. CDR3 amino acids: CAWSVLGGGTKREQYF. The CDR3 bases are TGTGCCTGGAGTGTCTTAGGGGGGGGAACTAAGCGCGAGCAGTACTTC. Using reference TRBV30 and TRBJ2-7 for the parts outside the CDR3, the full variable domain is SQTIHQWPATLVQPVGSPLSLECTVEGTSNPNLYWYRQAAGRGLQLLFYSVGIGQISSEVPQNLSASRPQDRQFILSSKKLLLSDSGFYLCAWSVLGGGTKREQYFGPGTRLTVT.

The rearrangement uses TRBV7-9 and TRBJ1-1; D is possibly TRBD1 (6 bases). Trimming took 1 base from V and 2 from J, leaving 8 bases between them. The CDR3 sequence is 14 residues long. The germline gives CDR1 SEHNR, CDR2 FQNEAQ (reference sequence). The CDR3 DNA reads TGTGCCAGCAGCTTAGACAGGGTTAACACTGAAGCTTTCTTT. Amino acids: CASSLDRVNTEAFF. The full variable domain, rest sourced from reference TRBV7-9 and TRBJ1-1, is DTGVSQNPRHKITKRGQNVTFRCDPISEHNRLYWYRQTLGQGPEFLTYFQNEAQLEKSRLLSDRFSAERPKGSFSTLEIQRTEQGDSAMYLCASSLDRVNTEAFFGQGTRLTVV.

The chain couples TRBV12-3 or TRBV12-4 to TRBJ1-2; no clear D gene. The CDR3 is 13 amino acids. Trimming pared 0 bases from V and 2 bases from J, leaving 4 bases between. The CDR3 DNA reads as TGTGCCAGCAGTTTAGCCTCCAACTATGGCTACACCTTC. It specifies CASSLASNYGYTF.

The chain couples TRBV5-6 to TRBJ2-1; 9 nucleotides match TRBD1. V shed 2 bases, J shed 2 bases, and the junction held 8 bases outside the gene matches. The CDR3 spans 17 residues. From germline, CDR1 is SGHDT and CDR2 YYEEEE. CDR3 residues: CASSLSTGGETYNEQFF. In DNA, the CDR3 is TGTGCCAGCAGCTTAAGTACAGGGGGCGAGACCTACAATGAGCAGTTCTTC.

In DNA form, the CDR3 reads TGTGCCAGCAGCTTGCGGGGGAGAAACACTGAAGCTTTCTTT. It is translated as CASSLRGRNTEAFF. V is TRBV7-2 and J is TRBJ1-1; TRBD1 is a possible D gene (5 bases). V lost 3 bases and J 2 bases, leaving 10 bases between the germline ends. The length of the CDR3 is 14 residues. From germline, CDR1 is SGHTA and CDR2 FQGNSA.

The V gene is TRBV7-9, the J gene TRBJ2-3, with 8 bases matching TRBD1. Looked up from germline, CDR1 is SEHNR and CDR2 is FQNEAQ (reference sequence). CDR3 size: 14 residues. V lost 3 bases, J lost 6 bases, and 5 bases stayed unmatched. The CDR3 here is CASSLDREEDTQYF. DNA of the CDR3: TGTGCCAGCAGCTTGGACAGGGAGGAGGATACGCAGTATTTT.

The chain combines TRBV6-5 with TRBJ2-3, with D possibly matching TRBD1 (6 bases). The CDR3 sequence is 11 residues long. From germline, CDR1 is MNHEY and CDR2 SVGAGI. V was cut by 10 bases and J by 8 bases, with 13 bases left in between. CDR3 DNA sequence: TGTGCCACCACAGGGCAGGGTACGCAGTATTTT. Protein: CATTGQGTQYF.

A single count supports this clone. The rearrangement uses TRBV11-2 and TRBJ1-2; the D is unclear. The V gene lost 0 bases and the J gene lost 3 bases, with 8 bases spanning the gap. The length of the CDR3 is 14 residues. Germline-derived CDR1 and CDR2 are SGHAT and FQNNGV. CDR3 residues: CASSLEVAHYGYTF. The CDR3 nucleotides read TGTGCCAGCAGCTTAGAAGTAGCCCACTATGGCTACACCTTC.

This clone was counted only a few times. The CDR3 here is CASSSDIEETQYF. CDR3 DNA: TGTGCCAGCAGCTCCGACATAGAAGAGACCCAGTACTTC. The chain uses TRBV6-5 and TRBJ2-5; D is ambiguous. The V and J ends lost 6 bases and 3 bases respectively, with 11 bases between them. Germline V lookup: CDR1 MNHEY, CDR2 SVGAGI. There are 13 residues in the CDR3.

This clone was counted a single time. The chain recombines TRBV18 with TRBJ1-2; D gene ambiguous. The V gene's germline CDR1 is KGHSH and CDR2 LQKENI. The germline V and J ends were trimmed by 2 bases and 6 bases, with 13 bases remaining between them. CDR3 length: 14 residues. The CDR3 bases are TGTGCCAGCTCACCAGAGAGGGCAGGCAATGGCTACACCTTC. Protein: CASSPERAGNGYTF.

The CDR3 reads CAISRALAEEQFF. The CDR3 nucleotides read TGTGCCATTTCACGAGCCCTAGCGGAGGAGCAGTTCTTC. This chain connects TRBV6-5 to TRBJ2-1, with 7 bases that match TRBD2. Germline CDR1 is MNHEY and CDR2 is SVGAGI. V shed 10 bases, J shed 10 bases, and the junction held 13 bases outside the gene matches. This CDR3 contains 13 residues.

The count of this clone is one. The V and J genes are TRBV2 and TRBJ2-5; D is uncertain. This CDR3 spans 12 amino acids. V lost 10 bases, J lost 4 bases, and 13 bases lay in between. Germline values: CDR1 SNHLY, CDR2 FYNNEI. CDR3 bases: TGTGCCACTAGTACAATCAGAGAGACCCAGTACTTC. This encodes CATSTIRETQYF.

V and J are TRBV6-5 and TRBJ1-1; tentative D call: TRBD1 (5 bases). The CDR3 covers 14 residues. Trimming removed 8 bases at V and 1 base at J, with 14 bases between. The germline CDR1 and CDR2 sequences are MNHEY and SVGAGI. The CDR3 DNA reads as TGTGCCAGCGCCTCGACAGACTCGAACACTGAAGCTTTCTTT. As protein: CASASTDSNTEAFF.

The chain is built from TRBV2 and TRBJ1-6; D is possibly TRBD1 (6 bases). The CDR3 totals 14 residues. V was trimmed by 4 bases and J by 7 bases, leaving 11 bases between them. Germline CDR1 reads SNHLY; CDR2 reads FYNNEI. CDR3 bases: TGTGCCAGCAGTGCACGACAGGCAAATTCACCCCTCCACTTT. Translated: CASSARQANSPLHF.

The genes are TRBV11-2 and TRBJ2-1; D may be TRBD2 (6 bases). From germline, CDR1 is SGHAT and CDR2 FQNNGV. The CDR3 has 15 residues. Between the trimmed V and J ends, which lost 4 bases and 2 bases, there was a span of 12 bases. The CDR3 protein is CASSSLAEAYNEQFF. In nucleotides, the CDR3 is TGTGCCAGCAGCTCCTTAGCGGAGGCCTACAATGAGCAGTTCTTC. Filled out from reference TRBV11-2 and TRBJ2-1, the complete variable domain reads EAGVAQSPRYKIIEKRQSVAFWCNPISGHATLYWYQQILGQGPKLLIQFQNNGVVDDSQLPKDRFSAERLKGVDSTLKIQPAKLEDSAVYLCASSSLAEAYNEQFFGPGTRLTVL.

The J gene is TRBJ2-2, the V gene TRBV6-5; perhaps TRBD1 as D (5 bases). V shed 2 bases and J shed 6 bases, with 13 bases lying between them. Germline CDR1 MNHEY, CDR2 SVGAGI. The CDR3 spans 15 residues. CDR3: CASSYARVQSGELFF. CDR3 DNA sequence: TGTGCCAGCAGTTACGCCAGGGTACAATCCGGGGAGCTGTTTTTT.

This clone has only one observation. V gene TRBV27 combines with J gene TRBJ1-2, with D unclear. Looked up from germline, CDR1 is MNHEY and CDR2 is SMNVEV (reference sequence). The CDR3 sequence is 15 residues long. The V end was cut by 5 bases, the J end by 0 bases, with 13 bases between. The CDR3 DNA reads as TGTGCCAGCAGTAGATACCCTGACACTAACTATGGCTACACCTTC. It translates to CASSRYPDTNYGYTF.